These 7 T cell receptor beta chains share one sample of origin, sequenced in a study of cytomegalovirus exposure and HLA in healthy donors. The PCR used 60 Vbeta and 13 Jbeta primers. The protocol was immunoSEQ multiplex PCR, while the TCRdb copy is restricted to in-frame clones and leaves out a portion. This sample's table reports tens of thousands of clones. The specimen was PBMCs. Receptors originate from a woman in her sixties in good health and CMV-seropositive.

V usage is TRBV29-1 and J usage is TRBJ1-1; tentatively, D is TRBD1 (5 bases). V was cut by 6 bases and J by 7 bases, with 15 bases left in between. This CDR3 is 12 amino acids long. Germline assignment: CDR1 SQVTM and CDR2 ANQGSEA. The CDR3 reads CSVTFGTLEAFF. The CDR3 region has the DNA TGCAGCGTGACCTTTGGGACTCTTGAAGCTTTCTTT. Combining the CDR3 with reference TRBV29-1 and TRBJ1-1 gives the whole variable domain SAVISQKPSRDICQRGTSLTIQCQVDSQVTMMFWYRQQPGQSLTLIATANQGSEATYESGFVIDKFPISRPNLTFSTLTVSNMSPEDSSIYLCSVTFGTLEAFFGQGTRLTVV.

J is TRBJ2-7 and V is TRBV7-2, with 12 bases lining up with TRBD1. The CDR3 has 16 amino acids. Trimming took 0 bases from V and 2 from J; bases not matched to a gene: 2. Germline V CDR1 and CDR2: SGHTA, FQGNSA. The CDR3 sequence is CASSLAGQGATYEQYF. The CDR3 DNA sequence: TGTGCCAGCAGCTTAGCGGGACAGGGGGCGACCTACGAGCAGTACTTC.

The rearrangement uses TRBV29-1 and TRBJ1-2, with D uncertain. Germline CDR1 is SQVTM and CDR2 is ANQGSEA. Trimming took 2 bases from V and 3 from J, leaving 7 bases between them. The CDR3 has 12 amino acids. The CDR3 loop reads CSVESGYYGYTF. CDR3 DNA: TGCAGCGTTGAAAGCGGATACTATGGCTACACCTTC.

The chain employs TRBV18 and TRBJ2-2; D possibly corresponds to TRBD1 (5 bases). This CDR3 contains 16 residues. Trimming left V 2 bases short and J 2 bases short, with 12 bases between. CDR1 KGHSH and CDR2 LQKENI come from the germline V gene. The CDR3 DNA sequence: TGTGCCAGCTCACCAGTGGGGCCTCCTAACACCGGGGAGCTGTTTTTT. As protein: CASSPVGPPNTGELFF.

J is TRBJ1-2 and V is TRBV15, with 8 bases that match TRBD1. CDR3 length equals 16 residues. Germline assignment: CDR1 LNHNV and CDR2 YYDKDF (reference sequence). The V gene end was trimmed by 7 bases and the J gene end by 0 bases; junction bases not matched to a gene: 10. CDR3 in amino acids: CATTQTGAGTNYGYTF. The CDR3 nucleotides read TGTGCCACCACCCAGACAGGGGCGGGCACTAACTATGGCTACACCTTC. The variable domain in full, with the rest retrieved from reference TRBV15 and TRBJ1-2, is DAMVIQNPRYQVTQFGKPVTLSCSQTLNHNVMYWYQQKSSQAPKLLFHYYDKDFNNEADTPDNFQSRRPNTSFCFLDIRSPGLGDTAMYLCATTQTGAGTNYGYTFGSGTRLTVV.

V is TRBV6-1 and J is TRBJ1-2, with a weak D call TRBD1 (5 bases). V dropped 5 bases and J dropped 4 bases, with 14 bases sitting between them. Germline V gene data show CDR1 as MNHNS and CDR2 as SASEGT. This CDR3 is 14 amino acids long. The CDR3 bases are TGTGCCAGCAGTCGGGACTTGACAACCTATGGCTACACCTTC. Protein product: CASSRDLTTYGYTF.

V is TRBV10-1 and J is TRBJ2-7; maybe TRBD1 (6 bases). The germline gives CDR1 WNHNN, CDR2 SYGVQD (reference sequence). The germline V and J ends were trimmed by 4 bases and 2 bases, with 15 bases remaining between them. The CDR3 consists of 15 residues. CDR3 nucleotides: TGCGCCAGCAGTGGACGCCGGGACAAACCCTACGAGCAGTACTTC. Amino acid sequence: CASSGRRDKPYEQYF.